The 7 T cell receptor beta chains in this list originate from one sample, sequenced in a study of Ad26.COV2.S vaccination and SARS-CoV-2 variants. Produced via immunoSEQ multiplex PCR; TCRdb's table is partial and in-frame only. The sample contains about 180,000 clones, approximately 88% of which appear only once. Sequenced here: peripheral blood, sampled after recovery from COVID-19. Source of these receptors: a human donor who had recovered from COVID-19.

The CDR3: CASSQDYEVSYGYTF. The CDR3 region has the DNA TGTGCCAGCAGCCAAGATTATGAGGTATCCTATGGCTACACCTTC. The rearrangement uses TRBV14 and TRBJ1-2; D gene ambiguous. The V and J ends lost 0 bases and 4 bases respectively, with 12 bases between them. Germline CDR1 reads SGHDN; CDR2 reads FVKESK. The CDR3 length is 15 residues.

The gene calls are TRBV25-1 and TRBJ2-7; perhaps TRBD2 as D (8 bases). The CDR3 consists of 16 residues. V lost 5 bases, J lost 1 base, and 18 bases lay in between. Germline CDR1 MGHDK, CDR2 SYGVNS. DNA of the CDR3: TGTGCCAGCAGTTTCATAGGGGGCGGGGGGTCCTACGAGCAGTACTTC. Translating gives CASSFIGGGGSYEQYF.

The chain couples TRBV2 to TRBJ2-3; the D is unclear. This CDR3 contains 13 residues. CDR1 is SNHLY and CDR2 is FYNNEI in the germline V gene. V dropped 7 bases and J dropped 5 bases, with 13 bases sitting between them. The chain's CDR3 is CASIRDLRDTQYF. CDR3 coding DNA: TGTGCCAGCATTCGAGACCTCAGAGATACGCAGTATTTT.

The chain uses TRBV7-9 and TRBJ2-2; 7 bases align to TRBD1. The V gene's germline CDR1 is SEHNR and CDR2 FQNEAQ (reference sequence). The CDR3 extends over 15 amino acids. J lost 6 bases, V lost 3 bases, and 7 bases had no gene match. The CDR3 reads CASSLPTGVSGELFF. The CDR3 DNA is TGTGCCAGCAGCTTGCCTACAGGGGTCTCCGGGGAGCTGTTTTTT.

The genes are TRBV14 and TRBJ2-1; D may be TRBD1 or TRBD2 (5 bases each). The CDR3 runs to 16 residues. Germline loops: CDR1 SGHDN, CDR2 FVKESK. V dropped 1 base and J dropped 7 bases, with 17 bases sitting between them. This CDR3 reads CASSQGATGPYNEQFF. In DNA form, the CDR3 reads TGTGCCAGCAGCCAAGGGGCGACGGGGCCTTATAATGAGCAGTTCTTC.

This clone was counted once. This chain uses TRBV4-2 with TRBJ2-5; 7 bases fit TRBD1. The germline CDR1 and CDR2 sequences are LGHNA and YNFKEQ. This CDR3 has 14 residues. V lost 5 bases to trimming and J lost 3 bases; unmatched junction nucleotides: 6. DNA for the CDR3: TGTGCCAGCAGCTTCAACAGGGGTAAAGAGACCCAGTACTTC. Encoded protein: CASSFNRGKETQYF.

This clone was picked up a small number of times. This chain uses TRBV30 with TRBJ2-3; 12 nucleotides agree with TRBD2. This CDR3 region has 14 residues. V shed 5 bases, J shed 5 bases, and the junction held 5 bases outside the gene matches. Germline assignment: CDR1 GTSNPN and CDR2 SVGIG (reference sequence). The DNA for the CDR3 is TGTGCCTGGTCGCCGGGACTAGCGGGAGATACGCAGTATTTT. This translates into CAWSPGLAGDTQYF.